Following are 21 T cell receptor beta chains from one sample sequenced in a study of shared clonotypes between healthy human individuals. TCRdb's copy holds only in-frame clones and misses some; the assay was immunoSEQ multiplex PCR. Counted here are 2 million to 3 million clones, under 95% occurring once; the ten biggest clones make up 0.36%. Sequencing used naive CD4+ T cells from PBMCs. Subset described: CD45RA+ positively selected. These TCRs come from a young man in good health. Some clones in this sample may be carry-over from other donors' samples.

Comment on this clone: A single base separates this from a much larger clone, so it may be a read error. The same CDR3 can be traced to other DNA sequences in this sample. V is TRBV2 and J is TRBJ2-1; D is unclear. This CDR3 spans 11 amino acids. Germline CDR1 is SNHLY and CDR2 is FYNNEI. V was cut by 6 bases and J by 4 bases, with 4 bases left in between. As DNA, the CDR3 is TGTGCCAGCAGCCTTTACAATGAGCAGTTCTTC. Its translation: CASSLYNEQFF.

The chain couples TRBV27 to TRBJ2-1; the match to TRBD1 covers 8 bases. The germline V gene has CDR1 MNHEY and CDR2 SMNVEV (reference sequence). After removal of 5 bases from V and 7 bases from J, the junction contained 7 bases not matched to a gene. This CDR3 spans 14 amino acids. The CDR3 reads CASSPQGAGNEQFF. The CDR3 DNA is TGTGCCAGCAGTCCCCAGGGGGCAGGGAATGAGCAGTTCTTC.

The CDR3 region has the DNA TGTGCCAGCAGCCCAAGGGGGACTAGCGGGACTTCCTACAATGAGCAGTTCTTC. Amino acids: CASSPRGTSGTSYNEQFF. The genes are TRBV11-3 and TRBJ2-1; 13 bases agree with TRBD2. Germline V CDR1 and CDR2: SGHNT, YENEEA. This CDR3 spans 18 amino acids. Unmatched junction bases numbered 8, after V lost 5 bases and J lost 1 base.

V and J are TRBV9 and TRBJ2-1, with 7 nucleotides matching TRBD2. V trimming: 4 bases; J trimming: 0 bases; junction bases outside the gene matches: 10. The CDR3 totals 17 residues. Germline CDR1 and CDR2: SGDLS and YYNGEE. The CDR3 DNA is TGTGCCAGCAGCTCATCTGGCGGGGGTAGCTCCTACAATGAGCAGTTCTTC. Translated: CASSSSGGGSSYNEQFF.

The chain is built from TRBV6-5 and TRBJ2-7, with 13 bases identical to TRBD2. V dropped 7 bases and J dropped 6; count of bases not matched to a gene: 6. This CDR3 is built from 14 residues. In germline, CDR1 is MNHEY, CDR2 SVGAGI. The CDR3 loop reads CASKPGLAGFEQYF. CDR3 DNA: TGTGCCAGCAAACCGGGACTAGCGGGATTCGAGCAGTACTTC.

The chain combines TRBV27 with TRBJ2-7; D gene ambiguous. CDR3 length: 13 amino acids. The V and J ends lost 3 bases and 7 bases respectively, with 13 bases between them. Germline V CDR1 and CDR2: MNHEY, SMNVEV (reference sequence). CDR3 residues: CASSFGLTREQYF. The DNA for the CDR3 is TGTGCCAGCAGTTTCGGTCTCACGCGGGAGCAGTACTTC.

The gene calls are TRBV6-5 and TRBJ2-3, with 7 bases aligning to TRBD1. CDR1 MNHEY and CDR2 SVGAGI come from the germline V gene. With V trimmed by 8 bases and J by 0 bases, 8 bases remained unmatched. This CDR3 contains 15 residues. CDR3 sequence (DNA): TGTGCCAGCGGACTCACGGGACAGAGCACAGATACGCAGTATTTT. Translated: CASGLTGQSTDTQYF.

This chain uses TRBV18 with TRBJ1-3; TRBD1 matches 10 bases. The CDR3 is 16 residues long. The germline V gene encodes CDR1 KGHSH and CDR2 LQKENI. The trim removed 3 bases at V and 4 bases at J, leaving 6 bases unmatched. This chain's CDR3 is CASSPTTGGVGNTIYF. For the CDR3, the DNA is TGTGCCAGCTCACCGACGACAGGGGGCGTCGGAAACACCATATATTTT.

This clone was detected only once. The J gene is TRBJ2-1, the V gene TRBV4-3; 7 nucleotides agree with TRBD2. The junction had 13 bases not matched to a gene; V was cut back by 0 bases and J by 5 bases. CDR1 and CDR2 (germline): LGHNA, YSLEER. This CDR3 comprises 18 residues. DNA for the CDR3: TGCGCCAGCAGCCAAGATCCGCCCGGGAGGCGGAATGACAATGAGCAGTTCTTC. Its protein is CASSQDPPGRRNDNEQFF.

The chain recombines TRBV11-2 with TRBJ1-1; 7 bases are shared with TRBD1. J gave up 1 base and V 3 bases, and 2 bases lay outside the gene matches. The CDR3 is made up of 14 amino acids. The germline CDR1 and CDR2 sequences are SGHAT and FQNNGV. The CDR3 nucleotides are TGTGCCAGCAGCTTTGACAGGGCGAACACTGAAGCTTTCTTT. Protein sequence: CASSFDRANTEAFF.

This chain uses TRBV28 with TRBJ2-1; D ambiguous. The germline CDR1 and CDR2 sequences are MDHEN and SYDVKM. This CDR3 is 14 amino acids long. Trimming left V 6 bases short and J 1 base short, with 10 bases between. In nucleotides, the CDR3 is TGTGCCAGCAGCCGACCAACATCCTACAATGAGCAGTTCTTC. Amino acids: CASSRPTSYNEQFF.

The sample holds one count of this clone. This chain links TRBV6-4 with TRBJ1-1; no reliable D call. V was shortened by 4 bases and J by 1 base, with 7 bases between the two germline ends. Germline lookup yields CDR1 MRHNA and CDR2 SNTAGT. The CDR3 length is 13 residues. CDR3 nucleotides: TGTGCCAGCAGTGTTGTAGAGAACACTGAAGCTTTCTTT. Its protein is CASSVVENTEAFF.

V gene TRBV5-1 combines with J gene TRBJ1-2, with TRBD1 matching over 7 bases. CDR1 SGHRS and CDR2 YFSETQ come from the germline V gene. This CDR3 has 13 amino acids. V was pared by 4 bases and J by 8 bases, with 8 bases of the junction left unmatched. The DNA for the CDR3 is TGCGCCAGCAGCATACAGACAGGGTACGGCTACACCTTC. It is translated as CASSIQTGYGYTF.

The chain carries TRBV7-3 and TRBJ2-2, with 8 bases matching TRBD1. V lost 5 bases and J lost 5; bases outside the gene matches: 13. CDR3 size: 17 residues. The germline CDR1 and CDR2 sequences are SGHTA and FQGTGA. CDR3 coding DNA: TGTGCCAGCAGCCCACTCAGGGGGCGGGGAGGAACCGGGGAGCTGTTTTTT. Its translation is CASSPLRGRGGTGELFF.

The V and J genes are TRBV4-1 and TRBJ1-4; D not certain. This CDR3 region has 15 residues. The V gene's germline CDR1 is MGHRA and CDR2 YSYEKL. The germline V and J ends were trimmed by 1 base and 8 bases, with 14 bases remaining between them. CDR3 nucleotide sequence: TGCGCCAGCAGCCAAGTCTTGGAACAGCCGGAAAAACTGTTTTTT. It is translated as CASSQVLEQPEKLFF.

V and J are TRBV18 and TRBJ1-3; TRBD1 agrees at 8 bases. The CDR3 loop spans 16 amino acids. The ends lost 3 bases at V and 3 bases at J; junction bases unmatched: 7. Germline V gene data show CDR1 as KGHSH and CDR2 as LQKENI. The CDR3 DNA follows: TGTGCCAGCTCACCGACAGGGGATTTACGTGGAAACACCATATATTTT. The encoded protein is CASSPTGDLRGNTIYF. The complete variable domain, with remaining parts taken from reference TRBV18 and TRBJ1-3, reads NAGVMQNPRHLVRRRGQEARLRCSPMKGHSHVYWYRQLPEEGLKFMVYLQKENIIDESGMPKERFSAEFPKEGPSILRIQQVVRGDSAAYFCASSPTGDLRGNTIYFGEGSWLTVV.

The V gene is TRBV6-6, the J gene TRBJ1-5, with 7 bases fitting TRBD1. The CDR3 contains 15 residues. Trimming removed 2 bases from V and 1 base from J; junction bases left unmatched: 2. Per germline, CDR1 MNHNY and CDR2 SVGAGI (reference sequence). The CDR3 sequence is CASSYGRGSNQPQHF. The CDR3 nucleotides are TGTGCCAGCAGTTACGGCAGGGGGAGCAATCAGCCCCAGCATTTT.

The chain joins TRBV19 to TRBJ2-1, with TRBD2 matching 16 bases. Germline CDR1 and CDR2: LNHDA and SQIVND (reference sequence). The CDR3 covers 18 residues. J lost 8 bases, V lost 6 bases, and 13 bases had no gene match. CDR3 in DNA: TGTGCCAGTAGCCAGACCAACCATGGGACTAGCGGGAGGGATGAGCAGTTCTTC. Translated, it gives CASSQTNHGTSGRDEQFF. Full variable domain (remainder filled in from reference TRBV19 and TRBJ2-1): DGGITQSPKYLFRKEGQNVTLSCEQNLNHDAMYWYRQDPGQGLRLIYYSQIVNDFQKGDIAEGYSVSREKKESFPLTVTSAQKNPTAFYLCASSQTNHGTSGRDEQFFGPGTRLTVL.

V and J are TRBV25-1 and TRBJ2-5; D is possibly TRBD1 or TRBD2 (5 bases each). Germline V gives CDR1 MGHDK, CDR2 SYGVNS. The V end lost 3 bases, the J end lost 5 bases, and 19 bases lay between the germline ends. The CDR3 consists of 16 residues. The CDR3 nucleotides are TGTGCCAGCAGTGATTACGGCCGGGGTGCAGGGGAGACCCAGTACTTC. Amino acid sequence: CASSDYGRGAGETQYF. Full variable domain (remainder filled in from reference TRBV25-1 and TRBJ2-5): EADIYQTPRYLVIGTGKKITLECSQTMGHDKMYWYQQDPGMELHLIHYSYGVNSTEKGDLSSESTVSRIRTEHFPLTLESARPSHTSQYLCASSDYGRGAGETQYFGPGTRLLVL.

The CDR3 bases are TGTGCCAGCAGTTTAGCGGCCAGACAGCTCCTCTACGAGCAGTACTTC. Amino acid sequence: CASSLAARQLLYEQYF. The genes are TRBV28 and TRBJ2-7, with a weak D call TRBD1 (5 bases). Germline V lookup: CDR1 MDHEN, CDR2 SYDVKM. V lost 2 bases and J 3 bases, leaving 17 bases between the germline ends. There are 16 residues in the CDR3. Variable domain in full (rest from reference TRBV28 and TRBJ2-7): DVKVTQSSRYLVKRTGEKVFLECVQDMDHENMFWYRQDPGLGLRLIYFSYDVKMKEKGDIPEGYSVSREKKERFSLILESASTNQTSMYLCASSLAARQLLYEQYFGPGTRLTVT.

To note about this clone: The sample carries other DNA sequences with the same CDR3. This sequence joins TRBV7-2 and TRBJ2-5; D is uncertain. This CDR3 region has 13 residues. Germline CDR1 and CDR2: SGHTA and FQGNSA. V lost 3 bases to trimming and J lost 4 bases, with 9 bases between them. The CDR3 coding sequence is TGTGCCAGCAGCTTTGGTCTGGGAGAGACCCAGTACTTC. This gives the protein CASSFGLGETQYF.